The 5 T cell receptor beta chains below all came from one sample that was sequenced in a study of T cells in Graves' hyperthyroidism and ophthalmopathy. Amplification yielded TCR beta CDR3 regions, with RNA transcripts as the source. The primer set for the first-round RT-PCR of the TCR CDR3 was HTBI. MiXCR, applied by TCRdb to the multiplex PCR reads, yields one record per CDR3 protein. The profile covers about 570,000 distinct CDR3 sequences, with about half appearing a single time and around a fifth taken by the ten largest. The sample consisted of peripheral blood or thyroid tissue (not recorded which). These receptors were obtained from an adult woman with Graves' disease, either hyperthyroidism or ophthalmopathy (not recorded which).

There are many counts of this clonotype. V is TRBV14 and J is TRBJ2-5; D is uncertain. V was shortened by 1 base and J by 0 bases, with 9 bases between the two germline ends. In germline, CDR1 is SGHDN, CDR2 FVKESK. This CDR3 region has 15 residues. CDR3 residues: CASSQAPADQETQYF. DNA for the CDR3: TGTGCCAGCAGCCAAGCCCCCGCAGACCAAGAGACCCAGTACTTC.

This clonotype was observed a handful of times. Germline and junction disagree at one end, which may indicate a read error. The chain uses TRBV28 and TRBJ1-1, with a possible D match to TRBD1 (5 bases). Germline CDR1 is MDHEN and CDR2 is SYDVKM. The CDR3 spans 12 residues. The CDR3 nucleotides read TGTGCCAGCAGTTCCAGCACACACAGGAGCCCTTTT. Translation: CASSSSTHRSPF.

The chain couples TRBV15 to TRBJ1-4; no clear D gene. The CDR3 is made up of 14 amino acids. Trimming left V 1 base short and J 12 bases short, with 15 bases between. The V gene's germline CDR1 is LNHNV and CDR2 YYDKDF (reference sequence). This chain's CDR3 is CATSRADAAGELFF. Here the CDR3 DNA reads TGTGCCACCAGCAGAGCTGATGCTGCTGGGGAACTGTTTTTT.

V is TRBV9 and J is TRBJ2-6; the D is unclear. Trimming stripped 1 base from V and 0 bases from J, with 8 bases between. The CDR3 loop spans 16 amino acids. Germline-derived CDR1 and CDR2 are SGDLS and YYNGEE. The CDR3 DNA reads TGTGCCAGCAGCGTAAGATGGGGCTCTGGGGCCAACGTCCTGACTTTC. Protein: CASSVRWGSGANVLTF.

At least ten counts were recorded for this clonotype. This chain joins TRBV10-3 and TRBJ1-2; D gene ambiguous. CDR1 ENHRY and CDR2 SYGVKD come from the germline V gene. CDR3 length equals 13 residues. Trimming removed 5 bases at V and 8 bases at J, with 15 bases between. The DNA of the CDR3 is TGTGCCATCAGTCAGGTCTCTCCGGGCGGCTACACCTTC. As protein: CAISQVSPGGYTF.